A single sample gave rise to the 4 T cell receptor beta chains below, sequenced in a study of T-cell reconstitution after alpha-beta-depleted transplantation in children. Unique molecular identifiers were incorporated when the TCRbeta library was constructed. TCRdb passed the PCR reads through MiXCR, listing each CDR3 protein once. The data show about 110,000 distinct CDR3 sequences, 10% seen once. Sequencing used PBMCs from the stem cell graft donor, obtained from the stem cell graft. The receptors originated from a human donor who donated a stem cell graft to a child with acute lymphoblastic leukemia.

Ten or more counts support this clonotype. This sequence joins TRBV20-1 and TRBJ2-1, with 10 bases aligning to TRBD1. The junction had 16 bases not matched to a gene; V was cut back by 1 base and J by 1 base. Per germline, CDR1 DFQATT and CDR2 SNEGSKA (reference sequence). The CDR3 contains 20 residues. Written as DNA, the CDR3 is TGCAGTGCTAGAGGCCGGGACAGGGGCGAAACTGTAGGTTCCTACAATGAGCAGTTCTTC. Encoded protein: CSARGRDRGETVGSYNEQFF.

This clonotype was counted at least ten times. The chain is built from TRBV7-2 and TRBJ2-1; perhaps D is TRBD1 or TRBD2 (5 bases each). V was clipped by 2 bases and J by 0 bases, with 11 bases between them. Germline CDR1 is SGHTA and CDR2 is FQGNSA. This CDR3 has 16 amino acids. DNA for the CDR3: TGTGCCAGCAGCTTACCGTCAGGGAGCTCCTACAATGAGCAGTTCTTC. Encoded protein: CASSLPSGSSYNEQFF.

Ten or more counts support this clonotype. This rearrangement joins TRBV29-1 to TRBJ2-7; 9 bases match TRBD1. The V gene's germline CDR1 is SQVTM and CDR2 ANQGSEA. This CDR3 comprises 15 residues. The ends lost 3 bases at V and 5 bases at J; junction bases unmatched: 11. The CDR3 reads CSVEKTGTGQNEQYF. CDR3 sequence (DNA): TGCAGCGTTGAGAAAACCGGGACAGGGCAAAACGAGCAGTACTTC.

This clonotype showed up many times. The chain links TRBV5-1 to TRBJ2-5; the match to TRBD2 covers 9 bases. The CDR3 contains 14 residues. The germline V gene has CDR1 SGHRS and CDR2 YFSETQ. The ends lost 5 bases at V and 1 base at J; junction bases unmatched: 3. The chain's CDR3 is CASSGSGGQETQYF. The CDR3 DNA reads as TGCGCCAGCAGTGGTAGCGGGGGCCAAGAGACCCAGTACTTC.